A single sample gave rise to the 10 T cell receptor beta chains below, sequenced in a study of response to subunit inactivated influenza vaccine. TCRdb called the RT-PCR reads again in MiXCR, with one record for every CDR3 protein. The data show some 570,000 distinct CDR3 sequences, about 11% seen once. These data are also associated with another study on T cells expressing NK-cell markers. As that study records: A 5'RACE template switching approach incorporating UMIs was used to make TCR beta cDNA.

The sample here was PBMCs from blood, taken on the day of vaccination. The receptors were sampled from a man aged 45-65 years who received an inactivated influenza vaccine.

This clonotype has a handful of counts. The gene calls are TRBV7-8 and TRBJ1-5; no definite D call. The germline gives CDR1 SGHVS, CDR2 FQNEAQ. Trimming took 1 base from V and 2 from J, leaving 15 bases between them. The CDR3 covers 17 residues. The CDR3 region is CASSLVGSNGRNQPQHF. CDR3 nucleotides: TGTGCCAGCAGCTTAGTGGGTAGCAACGGACGCAATCAGCCCCAGCATTTT.

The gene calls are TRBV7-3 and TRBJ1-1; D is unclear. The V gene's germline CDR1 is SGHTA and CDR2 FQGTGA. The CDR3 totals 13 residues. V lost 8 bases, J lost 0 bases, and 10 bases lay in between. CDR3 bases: TGTGCCAGCTGCCTGACGGTGAACACTGAAGCTTTCTTT. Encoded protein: CASCLTVNTEAFF.

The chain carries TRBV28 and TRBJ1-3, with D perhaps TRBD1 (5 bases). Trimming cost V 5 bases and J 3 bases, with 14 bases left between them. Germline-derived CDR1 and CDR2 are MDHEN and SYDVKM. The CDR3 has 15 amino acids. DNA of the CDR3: TGTGCCAGCAGTAGTTTCGGAGGGGTTGGAAACACCATATATTTT. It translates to CASSSFGGVGNTIYF.

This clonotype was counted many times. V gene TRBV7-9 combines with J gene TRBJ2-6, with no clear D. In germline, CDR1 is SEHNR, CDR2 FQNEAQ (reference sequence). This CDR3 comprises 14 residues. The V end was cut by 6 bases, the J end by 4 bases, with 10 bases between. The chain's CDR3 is CASRGSSGANVLTF. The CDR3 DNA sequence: TGTGCCAGCAGGGGTTCATCGGGGGCCAACGTCCTGACTTTC.

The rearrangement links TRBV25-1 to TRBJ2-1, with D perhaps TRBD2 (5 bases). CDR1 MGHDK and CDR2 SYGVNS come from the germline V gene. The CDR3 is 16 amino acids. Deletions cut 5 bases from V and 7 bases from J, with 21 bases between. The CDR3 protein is CASSLELEAPGNEQFF. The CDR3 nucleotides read TGTGCCAGCAGTCTCGAACTAGAGGCCCCGGGTAATGAGCAGTTCTTC. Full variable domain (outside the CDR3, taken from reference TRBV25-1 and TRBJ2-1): EADIYQTPRYLVIGTGKKITLECSQTMGHDKMYWYQQDPGMELHLIHYSYGVNSTEKGDLSSESTVSRIRTEHFPLTLESARPSHTSQYLCASSLELEAPGNEQFFGPGTRLTVL.

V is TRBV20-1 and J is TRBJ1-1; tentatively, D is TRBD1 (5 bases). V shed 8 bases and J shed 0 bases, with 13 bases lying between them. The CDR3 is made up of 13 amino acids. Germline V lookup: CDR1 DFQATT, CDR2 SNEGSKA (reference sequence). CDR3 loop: CSPTRVMNTEAFF. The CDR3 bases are TGCAGTCCAACCAGGGTAATGAACACTGAAGCTTTCTTT.

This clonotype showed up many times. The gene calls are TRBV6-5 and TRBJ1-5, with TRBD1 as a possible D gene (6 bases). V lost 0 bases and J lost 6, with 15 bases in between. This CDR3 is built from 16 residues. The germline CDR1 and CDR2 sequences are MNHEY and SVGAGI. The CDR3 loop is CASSYSYHQGSQPQHF. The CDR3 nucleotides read TGTGCCAGCAGTTACTCGTATCATCAGGGGTCTCAGCCCCAGCATTTT.

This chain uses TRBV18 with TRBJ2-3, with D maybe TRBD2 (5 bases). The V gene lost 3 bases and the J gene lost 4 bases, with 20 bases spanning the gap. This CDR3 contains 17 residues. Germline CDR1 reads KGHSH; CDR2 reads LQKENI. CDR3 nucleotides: TGTGCCAGCTCACCGTACCGGCTATCTCCTAGCTCAGATACGCAGTATTTT. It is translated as CASSPYRLSPSSDTQYF.

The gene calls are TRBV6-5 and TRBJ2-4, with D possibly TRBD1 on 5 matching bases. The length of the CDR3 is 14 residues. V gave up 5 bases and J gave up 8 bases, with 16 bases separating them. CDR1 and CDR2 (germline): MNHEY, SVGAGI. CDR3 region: CASSQLDSQDIQYF. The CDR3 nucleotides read TGTGCCAGCAGTCAACTCGACAGTCAGGACATTCAGTACTTC.

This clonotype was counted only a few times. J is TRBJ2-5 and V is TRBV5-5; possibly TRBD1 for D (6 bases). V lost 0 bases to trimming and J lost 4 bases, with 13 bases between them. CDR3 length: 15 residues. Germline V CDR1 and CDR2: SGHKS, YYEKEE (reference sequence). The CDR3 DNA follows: TGTGCCAGCAGCTTGGGAAGTGGGGGCACAGAGACCCAGTACTTC. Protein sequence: CASSLGSGGTETQYF.